A single sample is the source of the 5 T cell receptor beta chains below, sequenced in a study of metastatic and nonmetastatic thyroid tumors (dated by TCRdb to the early 2020s). The library came from PCR. The sample was run on an Illumina HiSeq 4000. Clones were called with MiXCR by TCRdb after fastp trimmed the public reads at Q25, and only in-frame beta chains were retained. The sample table shows roughly 24,000 clones, and about 21% are seen once. Of the sample, 10% to 15% is held by the ten largest clones. None of the patients had been given any treatment before thyroid surgery. Sample: blood. These receptors originate from a male donor with papillary thyroid cancer or a benign thyroid nodule (not recorded which). Some clones in this sample may be carry-over from other donors' samples.

This clone was observed at least ten times. The chain links TRBV18 to TRBJ1-1; D might be TRBD1 (5 bases). This CDR3 has 15 residues. V was pared by 6 bases and J by 1 base, with 15 bases between. Germline V CDR1 and CDR2: KGHSH, LQKENI. The CDR3 coding sequence is TGTGCCAGCTCCGGGGCCGGGCAGCCGAACACTGAAGCTTTCTTT. Its protein is CASSGAGQPNTEAFF.

The chain is built from TRBV30 and TRBJ2-7, with TRBD1 matching over 10 bases. This CDR3 has 14 amino acids. Germline CDR1 and CDR2: GTSNPN and SVGIG (reference sequence). The trim removed 0 bases at V and 5 bases at J, leaving 4 bases unmatched. The CDR3, as DNA: TGTGCCTGGAGTGTAGGGGGGACAGGGGACGAGCAGTACTTC. Protein product: CAWSVGGTGDEQYF.

This clone appeared many times. The chain uses TRBV11-2 and TRBJ2-2; the match to TRBD2 covers 8 bases. The CDR3 has 16 amino acids. J was trimmed by 8 bases and V by 3 bases; bases with no gene match: 11. Germline V gives CDR1 SGHAT, CDR2 FQNNGV. The chain's CDR3 is CASSFTRSRGGGELFF. The CDR3, as DNA: TGTGCCAGCAGCTTCACCCGGTCTCGGGGGGGGGGGGAGCTGTTTTTT.

This clone occurred many times. The chain carries TRBV9 and TRBJ2-3; 9 nucleotides line up with TRBD2. This CDR3 contains 15 residues. Germline CDR1 reads SGDLS; CDR2 reads YYNGEE. The V gene end was trimmed by 1 base and the J gene end by 5 bases; junction bases not matched to a gene: 5. The DNA for the CDR3 is TGTGCCAGCAGCGTAACGGCTAGCGGGGTAGATACGCAGTATTTT. It encodes CASSVTASGVDTQYF.

There are many counts of this clone. The chain carries TRBV5-1 and TRBJ1-1; no clear D gene. Trimming took 4 bases from V and 3 from J, leaving 16 bases between them. CDR3 size: 15 residues. Germline V gene data show CDR1 as SGHRS and CDR2 as YFSETQ. CDR3 DNA sequence: TGCGCCAGCAGCCCGAAAGGGTTGGAGGACACTGAAGCTTTCTTT. It yields the protein CASSPKGLEDTEAFF. Combining the CDR3 with reference TRBV5-1 and TRBJ1-1 gives the whole variable domain KAGVTQTPRYLIKTRGQQVTLSCSPISGHRSVSWYQQTPGQGLQFLFEYFSETQRNKGNFPGRFSGRQFSNSRSEMNVSTLELGDSALYLCASSPKGLEDTEAFFGQGTRLTVV.